This T cell receptor (beta chain) originates from a study of blood T cell repertoires in COVID-19. As for the study in general: Samples representing acute and convalescent COVID-19 were sourced from the United States, Italy and Spain. The cDNA or gDNA used as material had been derived from T cells, B-cell-depleted T cells, or PBMCs.

Trimming took off 0 bases at V and 4 bases at J, with 9 bases between the two ends. Germline loops: CDR1 SGHDN, CDR2 FVKESK. The CDR3 loop spans 14 amino acids. Authors' analysis steps: How many nucleated cells were present was estimated from reference gene primer amplification. Produced via immunoSEQ multiplex PCR; TCRdb's table is partial and in-frame only. The V and J calls and clone size are taken from that table; D and trimming were inferred from the DNA. Here the sample spans roughly 65,000 clones, roughly 85% being singletons. The sample consisted of peripheral blood. The TCR sequence derives from a human donor in a cohort sampled during active COVID-19. J is TRBJ1-2 and V is TRBV14; D remains unclear. The CDR3 DNA reads as TGTGCCAGCAGCCAAGATCGGGGTGGCTATGGCTACACCTTC. It codes for CASSQDRGGYGYTF.